The source of this T cell receptor beta chain is a study of blood T cell repertoires in COVID-19. Study summary: Collection of acute and convalescent COVID-19 samples took place in the United States, Italy and Spain. PBMCs, B-cell-depleted T cells, or T cells provided the cDNA or gDNA that made up the material.

Looked up from germline, CDR1 is SGHNT and CDR2 is YYREEE (reference sequence). This CDR3 spans 15 amino acids. The V segment lost 5 bases and the J segment 2 bases; nucleotides outside the gene matches: 7. Original processing methods: Reference gene primer amplification gave nucleated cell count estimates. Sequencing was performed with immunoSEQ multiplex PCR; in TCRdb, only in-frame clones are kept and a portion is missing. That table is the source of V, J and clone size, and D and trimming were worked out from the DNA. In the table there are some 99,000 clones, just over 85% of which are singletons.

Material for sequencing was peripheral blood. The chain combines TRBV5-4 with TRBJ2-5, with 9 bases lining up with TRBD2. The clonotype comes from a woman aged 60-75 years in a cohort sampled during active or convalescent COVID-19. The CDR3 nucleotides are TGTGCCAGCAGTCCGACTAGCGGAACTCAAGAGACCCAGTACTTC. It specifies CASSPTSGTQETQYF.